This T cell receptor beta chain was sequenced during a study of vaccination and CD4 T cells after COVID-19. The overall study: Samples were taken after vaccination, a median of roughly 72 days after dose two, with a range of 14 to 241. Overlapping spike peptides of SARS-CoV-2, HCoV-NL63, HCoV-OC43 and HCoV-229E stimulated the cells.

Trimming took off 5 bases at V and 0 bases at J, with 11 bases between the two ends. The V gene's germline CDR1 is SGHRS and CDR2 YFSETQ. The CDR3 loop spans 15 amino acids. The sample's treatment: approximately 10-day PBMC culture with coronavirus spike peptide pools or control peptides (ViraFEST assay). Oncomine TCR Beta short-read sequencing was applied to DNA from cultured CD4+ T cells. TCRdb re-called the PCR reads with MiXCR, one entry per CDR3 protein. The sample gives 24,000 or so distinct CDR3 sequences, 58% of which show up once; approximately 3% is in the top ten. This clonotype was picked up one time. Its matching antigen is unknown.

Sequenced: CD4+ T cells from blood, cultured in vitro. The chain is built from TRBV5-1 and TRBJ2-2; D remains unclear. This TCR derives from a human donor who had recovered from COVID-19. The CDR3 is CASSGGNANTGELFF. The CDR3 coding sequence is TGCGCCAGCAGTGGCGGAAACGCGAACACCGGGGAGCTGTTTTTT.